This TCR beta chain was sequenced during a study of shared clonotypes between healthy human individuals. In the study's own analysis: Because ImmunoSEQ provided only junction sequences with no quality scores, the filtering differed. Some clones are missing from TCRdb's copy, which holds only in-frame ones; the method was immunoSEQ multiplex PCR. V and J calls and clone size come straight from that table; D and trimming were deduced from the DNA. The sample comprises around 2,100,000 clones, about 95% of which are singletons, and less than 1.5% rests with the top ten. Study results and caveats: A few donors showed sharing of around 5% of naive CD4 clonotypes. Relative to memory subsets, naive subsets generally showed larger estimated richness.

Naive CD8 cells comprised CD45RO-negative, CCR7-positively selected cells, excluding terminally differentiated effector memory CD45RA+ cells. About this clone itself: The antigen remains unidentified.

Sequenced input: naive CD8+ T cells sorted from blood. This receptor was obtained from a man between 18 and 35 years old in good health.

The DNA of the CDR3 is TGTGCCGCCCTGGGGAGGACGGTTACCTATGGCTACACCTTC. Residues: CAALGRTVTYGYTF. The gene calls are TRBV19 and TRBJ1-2; no definite D call. With 11 bases removed from V and 4 bases from J, the gap between germline ends came to 20 bases. This CDR3 region has 14 residues. CDR1 LNHDA and CDR2 SQIVND come from the germline V gene (reference sequence).